Below, one TCR beta chain is given with its context. This record belongs to a study of blood T cell repertoires in COVID-19. About the research overall: Samples of COVID-19 (acute and convalescent) were obtained from the United States, Italy and Spain. T cells, B-cell-depleted T cells, or PBMCs provided the cDNA or gDNA that served as material.

CDR1 is SGHRS and CDR2 is YFSETQ in the germline V gene. V dropped 4 bases and J dropped 1; count of bases not matched to a gene: 3. This CDR3 region has 15 residues. Clones were read by immunoSEQ multiplex PCR, and TCRdb kept only the in-frame ones, dropping some. Of about 350,000 clones in the sample, about 90% are singletons; the top ten hold approximately 0.93%. This receptor was taken from a woman aged 25 to 39 who had recovered from COVID-19. Sequenced: PBMCs or T cells enriched from blood (not recorded which). The chain links TRBV5-1 to TRBJ2-2, with 8 positions matching TRBD1. In DNA, the CDR3 is TGCGCCAGCAGCCGGGACAGGATGAACACCGGGGAGCTGTTTTTT. Translated: CASSRDRMNTGELFF.